The 12 T cell receptor beta chains in this list originate from one sample, sequenced in a study of cytomegalovirus exposure and HLA in healthy donors. 60 Vbeta and 13 Jbeta primers were used in PCR. Only in-frame clones appear in the TCRdb table, and some are missing; sequencing was by immunoSEQ multiplex PCR. The sample's table shows under 200,000 clones. Sample: PBMCs. These TCRs come from a woman aged 18-35 years in good health and CMV-seropositive.

The genes are TRBV5-4 and TRBJ2-7; 11 bases agree with TRBD2. Per germline, CDR1 SGHNT and CDR2 YYREEE (reference sequence). V lost 4 bases to trimming and J lost 6 bases; unmatched junction nucleotides: 9. The CDR3 spans 15 residues. CDR3 sequence: CASSPIAGGPSEQYF. For the CDR3, the DNA is TGTGCCAGCAGCCCTATAGCGGGAGGGCCCAGCGAGCAGTACTTC.

The rearrangement joins TRBV7-2 to TRBJ2-5; 8 bases align to TRBD2. This CDR3 is built from 15 residues. Trimming took 4 bases from V and 5 from J; bases not matched to a gene: 9. CDR1 is SGHTA and CDR2 is FQGNSA in the germline V gene. CDR3 sequence (DNA): TGTGCCAGCAGCTACCAAGCGGGAGTAAGGGAGACCCAGTACTTC. It specifies CASSYQAGVRETQYF.

J is TRBJ2-3 and V is TRBV9, with D perhaps TRBD2 (7 bases). This CDR3 spans 16 amino acids. Germline CDR1 and CDR2: SGDLS and YYNGEE. V was cut by 4 bases and J by 2 bases, with 17 bases left in between. The CDR3 nucleotides read TGTGCCAGCAGCCTACAGGCGGGGGCGTTCACAGATACGCAGTATTTT. This gives the protein CASSLQAGAFTDTQYF.

The CDR3 reads CASSFPRDSYNTGELFF. CDR3 DNA: TGTGCCAGCAGCTTTCCCCGGGACAGTTATAACACCGGGGAGCTGTTTTTT. The gene calls are TRBV11-2 and TRBJ2-2; 7 nucleotides agree with TRBD1. The CDR3 spans 17 residues. Germline values: CDR1 SGHAT, CDR2 FQNNGV. V lost 3 bases and J lost 2; bases outside the gene matches: 9.

The chain links TRBV30 to TRBJ2-5; 11 bases align to TRBD2. J lost 2 bases, V lost 1 base, and 3 bases had no gene match. The CDR3 covers 15 residues. CDR1 is GTSNPN, CDR2 SVGIG, per germline (reference sequence). The CDR3 sequence: CAWSGSGGVQETQYF. In nucleotides, the CDR3 is TGTGCCTGGAGTGGTAGCGGGGGGGTACAAGAGACCCAGTACTTC.

This sequence joins TRBV7-8 and TRBJ1-1; D is unclear. Germline loops: CDR1 SGHVS, CDR2 FQNEAQ. V dropped 0 bases and J dropped 10 bases, with 9 bases sitting between them. This CDR3 is built from 12 residues. The CDR3 nucleotides read TGTGCCAGCAGCTTAGCGGAGTTCGGAGCTTTCTTT. This encodes CASSLAEFGAFF. The whole variable domain, filled in from reference TRBV7-8 and TRBJ1-1, reads GAGVSQSPRYKVAKRGQDVALRCDPISGHVSLFWYQQALGQGPEFLTYFQNEAQLDKSGLPSDRFFAERPEGSVSTLKIQRTQQEDSAVYLCASSLAEFGAFFGQGTRLTVV.

This chain links TRBV7-2 with TRBJ1-1, with D hard to call. Deletions cut 2 bases from V and 1 base from J, with 11 bases between. Germline V CDR1 and CDR2: SGHTA, FQGNSA. This CDR3 spans 15 amino acids. The CDR3 region is CASSLNRLGNTEAFF. The CDR3 coding sequence is TGTGCCAGCAGCTTAAATCGTCTCGGGAACACTGAAGCTTTCTTT.

The chain has TRBV18 and TRBJ1-2; 7 bases fit TRBD1. Germline V lookup: CDR1 KGHSH, CDR2 LQKENI. The CDR3 is made up of 14 amino acids. The V gene end was trimmed by 5 bases and the J gene end by 7 bases; junction bases not matched to a gene: 10. The CDR3 nucleotides read TGTGCCAGCTCAACAGTGACAGGGCACCGTGGCTACACCTTC. It yields the protein CASSTVTGHRGYTF.

This chain connects TRBV7-9 to TRBJ2-2; possibly TRBD1 for D (5 bases). This CDR3 is built from 14 residues. V was clipped by 7 bases and J by 7 bases, with 16 bases between them. Germline V CDR1 and CDR2: SEHNR, FQNEAQ (reference sequence). CDR3 DNA: TGTGCCAGCACCCCGGGTGTCCAGGGCGGGGAGCTGTTTTTT. Protein product: CASTPGVQGGELFF. Supplemented by reference TRBV7-9 and TRBJ2-2, the full variable domain reads DTGVSQNPRHKITKRGQNVTFRCDPISEHNRLYWYRQTLGQGPEFLTYFQNEAQLEKSRLLSDRFSAERPKGSFSTLEIQRTEQGDSAMYLCASTPGVQGGELFFGEGSRLTVL.

The chain couples TRBV6-5 to TRBJ1-6; maybe TRBD1 (5 bases). The germline gives CDR1 MNHEY, CDR2 SVGAGI. The CDR3 has 16 residues. V lost 0 bases and J lost 3, with 9 bases in between. CDR3 nucleotides: TGTGCCAGCAGTTACTCGATGGGGGGCTATAATTCACCCCTCCACTTT. Translated: CASSYSMGGYNSPLHF.

The chain is built from TRBV7-9 and TRBJ1-6; TRBD1 matches at 8 bases. This CDR3 contains 16 residues. The J segment lost 8 bases and the V segment lost 2 bases, leaving 8 bases of the junction unmatched. Germline V gene lookup returns CDR1 SEHNR and CDR2 FQNEAQ (reference sequence). CDR3 region: CASSLSRGLGDSPLHF. The DNA for the CDR3 is TGTGCCAGCAGCTTAAGCAGGGGGCTAGGGGATTCACCCCTCCACTTT. The variable domain in full, with the rest retrieved from reference TRBV7-9 and TRBJ1-6, is DTGVSQNPRHKITKRGQNVTFRCDPISEHNRLYWYRQTLGQGPEFLTYFQNEAQLEKSRLLSDRFSAERPKGSFSTLEIQRTEQGDSAMYLCASSLSRGLGDSPLHFGNGTRLTVT.

This chain connects TRBV6-1 to TRBJ2-3, with a weak D call TRBD1 (6 bases). This CDR3 spans 15 amino acids. Trimming took off 2 bases at V and 2 bases at J, with 11 bases between the two ends. In germline, CDR1 is MNHNS, CDR2 SASEGT. DNA for the CDR3: TGTGCCAGCAGTGAATTGGGACACAACACAGATACGCAGTATTTT. Its translation: CASSELGHNTDTQYF.